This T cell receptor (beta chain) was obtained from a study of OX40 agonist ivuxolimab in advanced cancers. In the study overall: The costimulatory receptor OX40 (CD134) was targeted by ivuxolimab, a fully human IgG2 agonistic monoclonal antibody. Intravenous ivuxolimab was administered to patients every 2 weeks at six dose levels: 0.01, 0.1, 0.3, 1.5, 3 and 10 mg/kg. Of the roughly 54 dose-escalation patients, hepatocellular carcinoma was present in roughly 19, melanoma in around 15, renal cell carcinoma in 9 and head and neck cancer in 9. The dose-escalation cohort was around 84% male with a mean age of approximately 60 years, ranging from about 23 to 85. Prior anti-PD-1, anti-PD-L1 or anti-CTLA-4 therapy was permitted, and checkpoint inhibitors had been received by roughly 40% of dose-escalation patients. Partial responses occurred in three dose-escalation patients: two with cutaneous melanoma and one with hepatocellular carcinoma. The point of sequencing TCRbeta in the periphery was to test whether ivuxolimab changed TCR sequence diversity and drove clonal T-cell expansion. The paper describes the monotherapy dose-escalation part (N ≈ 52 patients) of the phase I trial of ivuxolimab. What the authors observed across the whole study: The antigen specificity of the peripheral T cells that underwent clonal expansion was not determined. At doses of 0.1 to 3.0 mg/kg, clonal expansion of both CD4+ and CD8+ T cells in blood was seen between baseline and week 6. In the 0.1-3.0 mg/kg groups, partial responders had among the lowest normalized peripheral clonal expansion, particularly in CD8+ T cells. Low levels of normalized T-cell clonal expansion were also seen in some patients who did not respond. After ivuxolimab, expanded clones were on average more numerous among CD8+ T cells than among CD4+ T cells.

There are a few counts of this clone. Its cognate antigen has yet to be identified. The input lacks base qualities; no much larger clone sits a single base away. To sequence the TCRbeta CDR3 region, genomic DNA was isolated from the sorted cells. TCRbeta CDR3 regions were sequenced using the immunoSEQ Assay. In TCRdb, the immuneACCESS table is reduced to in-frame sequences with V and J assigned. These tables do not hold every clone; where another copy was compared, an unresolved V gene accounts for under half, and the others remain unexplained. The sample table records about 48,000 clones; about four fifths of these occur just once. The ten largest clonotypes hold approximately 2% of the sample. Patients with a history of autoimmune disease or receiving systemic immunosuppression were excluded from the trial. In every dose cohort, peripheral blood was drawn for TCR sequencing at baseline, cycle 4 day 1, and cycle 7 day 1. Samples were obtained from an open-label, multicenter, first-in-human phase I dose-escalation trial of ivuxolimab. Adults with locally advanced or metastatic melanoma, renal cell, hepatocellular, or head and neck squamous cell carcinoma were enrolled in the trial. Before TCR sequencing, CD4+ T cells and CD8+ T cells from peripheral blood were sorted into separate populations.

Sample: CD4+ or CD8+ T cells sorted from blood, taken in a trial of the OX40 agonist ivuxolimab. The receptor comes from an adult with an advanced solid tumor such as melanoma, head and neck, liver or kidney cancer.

The sequenced DNA: TGTGCTAGTCATGTGGCCGGGTTTATTGGCGGCTACACCTTC. This translates into CASHVAGFIGGYTF. The V gene is TRBV12-5 and the J gene is TRBJ1-2; no confident D gene assignment can be made. The CDR3, from cysteine to phenylalanine, totals 14 residues. The sequence is cut down to CDR3 DNA, 42 bases in frame from base 1. V is cut by 8 bases and J by 8 bases, and the space between the germline ends is 21 bases. CDR1 and CDR2 are drawn from the germline V gene: LGHNT, FRNRAP.